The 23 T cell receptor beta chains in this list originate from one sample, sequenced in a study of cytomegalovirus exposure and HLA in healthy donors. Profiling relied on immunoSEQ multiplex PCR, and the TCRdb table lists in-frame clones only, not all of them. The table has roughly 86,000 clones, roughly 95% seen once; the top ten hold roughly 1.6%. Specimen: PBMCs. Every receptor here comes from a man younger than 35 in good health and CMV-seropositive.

In DNA form, the CDR3 reads TGTGCCATCAGTGAGTCTGGGGCAGGAAACATTCAGTACTTC. Amino acids: CAISESGAGNIQYF. The chain recombines TRBV10-3 with TRBJ2-4; D is possibly TRBD1 (5 bases). Trimming took off 0 bases at V and 6 bases at J, with 9 bases between the two ends. The CDR3 has 14 residues. CDR1 is ENHRY and CDR2 is SYGVKD in the germline V gene.

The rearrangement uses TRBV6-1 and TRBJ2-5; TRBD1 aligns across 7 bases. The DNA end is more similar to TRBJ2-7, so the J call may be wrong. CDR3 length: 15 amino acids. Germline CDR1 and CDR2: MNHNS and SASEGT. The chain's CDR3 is CASSEWGQPSYEQYF. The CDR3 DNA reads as TGTGCCAGCAGTGAATGGGGACAGCCTTCCTACGAGCAGTACTTC.

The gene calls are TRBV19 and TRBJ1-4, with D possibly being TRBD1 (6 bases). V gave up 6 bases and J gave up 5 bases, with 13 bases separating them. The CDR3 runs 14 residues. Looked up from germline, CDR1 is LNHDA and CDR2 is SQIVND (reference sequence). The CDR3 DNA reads TGTGCCAGTAGAAGGGGGGGGTCGAATGAAAAACTGTTTTTT. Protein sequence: CASRRGGSNEKLFF.

The CDR3 DNA reads as TGTGCCAGCAGCTTTCTGGGACTCGCGCGGGACGAGCAGTACTTC. It yields the protein CASSFLGLARDEQYF. The V call is TRBV7-9, the J call TRBJ2-7, with D tentatively TRBD2 (6 bases). The V gene lost 3 bases and the J gene lost 5 bases, with 17 bases spanning the gap. Germline CDR1 SEHNR, CDR2 FQNEAQ (reference sequence). The CDR3 spans 15 residues.

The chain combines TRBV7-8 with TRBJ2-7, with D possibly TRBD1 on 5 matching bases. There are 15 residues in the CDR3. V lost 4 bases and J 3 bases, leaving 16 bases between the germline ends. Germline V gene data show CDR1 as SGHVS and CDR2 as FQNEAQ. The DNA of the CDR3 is TGTGCCAGCAGCTCAGTCCCCGACAGTATCTACGAGCAGTACTTC. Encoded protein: CASSSVPDSIYEQYF.

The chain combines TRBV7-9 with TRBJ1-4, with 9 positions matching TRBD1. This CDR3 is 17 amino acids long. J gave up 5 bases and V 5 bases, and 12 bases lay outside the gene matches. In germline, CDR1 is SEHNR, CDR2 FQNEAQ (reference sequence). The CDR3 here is CASSQTRGQGANEKLFF. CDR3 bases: TGTGCCAGCAGCCAAACCAGGGGACAGGGCGCGAATGAAAAACTGTTTTTT.

As DNA, the CDR3 is TGTGCCAGCAGCCAAGGAGGGGGGGGCTATGGCTACACCTTC. This gives the protein CASSQGGGGYGYTF. V usage is TRBV16 and J usage is TRBJ1-2; a possible D gene is TRBD1 (6 bases). Germline values: CDR1 KGHSY, CDR2 FQNENV. V gave up 2 bases and J gave up 4 bases, with 11 bases separating them. The CDR3 is 14 amino acids.

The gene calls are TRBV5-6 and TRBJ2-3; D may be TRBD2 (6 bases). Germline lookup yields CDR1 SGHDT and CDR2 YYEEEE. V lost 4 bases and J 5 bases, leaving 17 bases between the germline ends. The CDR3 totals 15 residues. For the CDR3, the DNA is TGTGCCAGCAGCCCCCCGGGGGAGTGGGAAGATACGCAGTATTTT. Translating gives CASSPPGEWEDTQYF. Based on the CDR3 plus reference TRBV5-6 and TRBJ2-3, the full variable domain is DAGVTQSPTHLIKTRGQQVTLRCSPKSGHDTVSWYQQALGQGPQFIFQYYEEEERQRGNFPDRFSGHQFPNYSSELNVNALLLGDSALYLCASSPPGEWEDTQYFGPGTRLTVL.

This chain's CDR3 is CASSHRDRGSYEQYF. The CDR3 bases are TGTGCCAGCAGTCACCGGGACAGGGGATCCTACGAGCAGTACTTC. This sequence joins TRBV6-5 and TRBJ2-7; 10 positions agree with TRBD1. Trimming took 5 bases from V and 1 from J; bases not matched to a gene: 5. This CDR3 is built from 15 residues. CDR1 and CDR2 (germline): MNHEY, SVGAGI.

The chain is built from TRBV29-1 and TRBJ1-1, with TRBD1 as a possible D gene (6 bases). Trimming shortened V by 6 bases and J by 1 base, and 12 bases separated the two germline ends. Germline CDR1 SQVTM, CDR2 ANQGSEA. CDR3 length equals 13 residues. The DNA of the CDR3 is TGCAGCGTAACGGGACACTCGAACACTGAAGCTTTCTTT. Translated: CSVTGHSNTEAFF.

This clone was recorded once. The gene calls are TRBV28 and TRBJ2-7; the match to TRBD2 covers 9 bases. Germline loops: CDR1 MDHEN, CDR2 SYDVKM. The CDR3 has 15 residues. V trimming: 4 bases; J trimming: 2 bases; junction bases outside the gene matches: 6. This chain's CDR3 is CASSSGAGGTYEQYF. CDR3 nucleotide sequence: TGTGCCAGCAGTTCGGGAGCGGGAGGAACCTACGAGCAGTACTTC.

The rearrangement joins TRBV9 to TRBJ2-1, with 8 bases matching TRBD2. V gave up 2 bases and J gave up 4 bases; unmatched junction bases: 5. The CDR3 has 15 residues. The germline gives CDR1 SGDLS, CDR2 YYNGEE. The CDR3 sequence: CASSVTSGTYNEQFF. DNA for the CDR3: TGTGCCAGCAGCGTCACTAGCGGAACTTACAATGAGCAGTTCTTC.

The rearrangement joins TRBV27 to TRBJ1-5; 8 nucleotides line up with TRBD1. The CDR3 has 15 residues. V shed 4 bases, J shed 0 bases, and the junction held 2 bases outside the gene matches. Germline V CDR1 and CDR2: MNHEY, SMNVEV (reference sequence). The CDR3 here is CASSWTGSSNQPQHF. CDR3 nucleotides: TGTGCCAGCAGTTGGACAGGGTCTAGCAATCAGCCCCAGCATTTT.

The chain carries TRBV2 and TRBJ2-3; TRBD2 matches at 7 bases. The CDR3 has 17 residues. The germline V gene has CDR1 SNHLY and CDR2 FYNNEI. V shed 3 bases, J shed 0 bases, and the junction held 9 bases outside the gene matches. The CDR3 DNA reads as TGTGCCAGCAGTGAGGCGTTGAGGGACTACAGCACAGATACGCAGTATTTT. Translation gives CASSEALRDYSTDTQYF.

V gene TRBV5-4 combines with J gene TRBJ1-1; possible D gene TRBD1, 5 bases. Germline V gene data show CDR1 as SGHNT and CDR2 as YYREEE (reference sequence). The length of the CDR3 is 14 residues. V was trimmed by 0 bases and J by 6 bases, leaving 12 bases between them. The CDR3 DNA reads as TGTGCCAGCAGCTTGGAGGCAGGGTCGTCTGAAGCTTTCTTT. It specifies CASSLEAGSSEAFF.

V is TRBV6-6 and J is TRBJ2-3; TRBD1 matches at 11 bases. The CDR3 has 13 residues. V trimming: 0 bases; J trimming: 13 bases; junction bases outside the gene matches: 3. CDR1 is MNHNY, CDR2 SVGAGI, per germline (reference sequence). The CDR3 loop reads CASSYSGTGGEYF. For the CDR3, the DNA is TGTGCCAGCAGTTACTCCGGGACAGGGGGGGAGTATTTT.

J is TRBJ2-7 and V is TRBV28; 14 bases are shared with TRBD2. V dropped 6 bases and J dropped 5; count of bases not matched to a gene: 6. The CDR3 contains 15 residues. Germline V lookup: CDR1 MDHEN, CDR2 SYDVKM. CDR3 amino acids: CASRRGGLAGDEQYF. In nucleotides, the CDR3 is TGTGCCAGCAGAAGAGGGGGACTAGCGGGAGACGAGCAGTACTTC.

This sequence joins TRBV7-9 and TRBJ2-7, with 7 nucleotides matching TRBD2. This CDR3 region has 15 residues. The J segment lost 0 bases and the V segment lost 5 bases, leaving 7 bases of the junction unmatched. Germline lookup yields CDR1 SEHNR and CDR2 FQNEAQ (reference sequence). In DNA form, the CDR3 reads TGTGCCAGCAGCCCATCTAGCGGCCGCTCCTACGAGCAGTACTTC. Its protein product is CASSPSSGRSYEQYF.

The CDR3 reads CASIWSGRGGYEQYF. In nucleotides, the CDR3 is TGTGCCAGCATCTGGAGCGGGAGGGGAGGCTACGAGCAGTACTTC. This sequence joins TRBV6-1 and TRBJ2-7, with 10 positions matching TRBD2. This CDR3 comprises 15 residues. Germline CDR1 is MNHNS and CDR2 is SASEGT. The V and J ends lost 7 bases and 3 bases, in that order; junction bases with no gene match: 9.

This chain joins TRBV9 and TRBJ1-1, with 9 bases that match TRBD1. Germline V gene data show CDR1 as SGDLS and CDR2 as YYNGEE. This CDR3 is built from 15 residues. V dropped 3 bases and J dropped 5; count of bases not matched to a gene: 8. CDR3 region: CASSAQDRGGTEAFF. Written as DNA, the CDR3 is TGTGCCAGCAGCGCCCAGGACAGGGGTGGGACTGAAGCTTTCTTT.

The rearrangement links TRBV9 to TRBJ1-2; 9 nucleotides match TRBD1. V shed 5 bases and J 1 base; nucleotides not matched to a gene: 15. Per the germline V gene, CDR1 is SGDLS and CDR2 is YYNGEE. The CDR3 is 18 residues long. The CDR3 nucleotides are TGTGCCAGCAGGGGGACAGGGCCTGGAAGCTGGGGTAACTATGGCTACACCTTC. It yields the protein CASRGTGPGSWGNYGYTF. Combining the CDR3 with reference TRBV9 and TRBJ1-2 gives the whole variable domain DSGVTQTPKHLITATGQRVTLRCSPRSGDLSVYWYQQSLDQGLQFLIQYYNGEERAKGNILERFSAQQFPDLHSELNLSSLELGDSALYFCASRGTGPGSWGNYGYTFGSGTRLTVV.

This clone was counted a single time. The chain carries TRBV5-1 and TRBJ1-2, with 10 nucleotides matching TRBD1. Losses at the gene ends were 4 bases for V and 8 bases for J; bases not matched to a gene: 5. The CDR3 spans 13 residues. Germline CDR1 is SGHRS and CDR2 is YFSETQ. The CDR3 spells CASSQDRGLGYTF. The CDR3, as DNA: TGCGCCAGCAGCCAAGACAGGGGGCTAGGCTACACCTTC.

CDR3: CASSLGARNTEAFF. The CDR3 nucleotides are TGCGCCAGCAGCTTGGGGGCCCGGAACACTGAAGCTTTCTTT. J is TRBJ1-1 and V is TRBV5-1; D is unclear. CDR1 SGHRS and CDR2 YFSETQ come from the germline V gene. The V gene lost 0 bases and the J gene lost 1 base, with 7 bases spanning the gap. This CDR3 has 14 residues.